Detailed here is one T cell receptor (beta chain). Its antigen is not known. Measured with immunoSEQ multiplex PCR; TCRdb has only the in-frame clones, and not every one. The table lists some 110,000 clones, roughly 91% of them singletons. This sample is part of a study of T cell responses to AZD1222 COVID-19 vaccine. General study points: Nearly half of spike-specific TCRs reportedly target variant regions that are unmutated in the B.1.351 and B.1.1.7 variants. There were mostly white British donors and more females than males, and clonal diversity was possibly underestimated. Increases in Spike-specific TCR breadth and depth were seen after two AZD1222 doses.

The germline V gene has CDR1 SGDLS and CDR2 YYNGEE. The CDR3 runs to 13 residues. V shed 0 bases and J shed 5 bases, with 9 bases lying between them. This TCR was recovered from an adult who received the AZD1222 COVID-19 vaccine. Sequencing was performed on peripheral blood, taken 28 days after the second AZD1222 dose. The chain links TRBV9 to TRBJ2-7; perhaps TRBD2 as D (6 bases). The CDR3 DNA follows: TGTGCCAGCAGCGTAGTAGGGGAGGACGAGCAGTACTTC. Protein sequence: CASSVVGEDEQYF.